These 15 T cell receptor beta chains share one sample of origin, sequenced in a study of cytomegalovirus exposure and HLA in healthy donors. 60 Vbeta and 13 Jbeta primers were used in PCR. Method: immunoSEQ multiplex PCR; TCRdb's copy keeps in-frame clones and lacks some. Of about 130,000 clones in the sample, 65% to 80% are singletons; the top ten hold 2.5% to 3.5%. Input material: PBMCs. Every receptor here comes from a man aged 40-50 years in good health and CMV-seronegative.

The rearrangement links TRBV9 to TRBJ2-7; D perhaps matches TRBD2 (5 bases). V lost 0 bases to trimming and J lost 5 bases, with 15 bases between them. Germline lookup yields CDR1 SGDLS and CDR2 YYNGEE. The CDR3 spans 15 residues. CDR3 loop: CASSVEVAPGNEQYF. CDR3 bases: TGTGCCAGCAGCGTAGAGGTGGCTCCCGGGAACGAGCAGTACTTC.

The chain uses TRBV6-5 and TRBJ2-7, with D perhaps TRBD1 (6 bases). CDR3 length equals 15 residues. Trimming took 5 bases from V and 4 from J, leaving 18 bases between them. CDR1 and CDR2 (germline): MNHEY, SVGAGI. CDR3 region: CASSRTPGTPYEQYF. CDR3 DNA sequence: TGTGCCAGCAGTCGTACTCCGGGGACACCTTACGAGCAGTACTTC.

This sequence joins TRBV19 and TRBJ2-7; TRBD2 agrees at 8 bases. Trimming cost V 3 bases and J 0 bases; bases outside gene matches: 7. Germline V gene sequence: CDR1 LNHDA, CDR2 SQIVND (reference sequence). The CDR3 totals 16 residues. The CDR3 region has the DNA TGTGCCAGTAGTATCCGTACGAGCGGGGGCTCCTACGAGCAGTACTTC. Protein: CASSIRTSGGSYEQYF.

The rearrangement joins TRBV7-6 to TRBJ2-3; 8 nucleotides match TRBD2. The germline V gene encodes CDR1 SGHVS and CDR2 FNYEAQ. The CDR3 loop spans 17 amino acids. J gave up 1 base and V 5 bases, and 11 bases lay outside the gene matches. The CDR3: CASSKGASGRRTDTQYF. The CDR3 coding sequence is TGTGCCAGCAGCAAGGGTGCTAGCGGGCGGCGCACAGATACGCAGTATTTT.

As DNA, the CDR3 is TGTGCCAGCAGTCCATCTCCCGGGGTCTCTGGAAACACCATATATTTT. Translation: CASSPSPGVSGNTIYF. V gene TRBV27 combines with J gene TRBJ1-3; no clear D gene. The V and J ends lost 5 bases and 0 bases respectively, with 14 bases between them. The germline CDR1 and CDR2 sequences are MNHEY and SMNVEV (reference sequence). CDR3 length: 16 residues.

The chain's CDR3 is CAWGPFGNQPQHF. The CDR3 DNA reads TGTGCCTGGGGCCCGTTTGGCAATCAGCCCCAGCATTTT. The chain carries TRBV30 and TRBJ1-5, with D hard to call. The CDR3 has 13 residues. Trimming took 5 bases from V and 2 from J, leaving 10 bases between them. Looked up from germline, CDR1 is GTSNPN and CDR2 is SVGIG (reference sequence).

This clone has only a few counts. The chain recombines TRBV19 with TRBJ2-7, with 9 nucleotides matching TRBD1. Trimming cost V 4 bases and J 4 bases; bases outside gene matches: 5. The CDR3 consists of 14 residues. From germline, CDR1 is LNHDA and CDR2 SQIVND (reference sequence). The CDR3 protein is CASSRQGVGYEQYF. The CDR3 DNA reads as TGTGCCAGTAGTAGACAGGGGGTGGGATACGAGCAGTACTTC.

The V and J genes are TRBV14 and TRBJ1-3, with 8 bases matching TRBD1. CDR3 size: 14 residues. CDR1 and CDR2 (germline): SGHDN, FVKESK. J lost 2 bases, V lost 5 bases, and 2 bases had no gene match. For the CDR3, the DNA is TGTGCCAGCAGCTTACAGGGGGCTGGAAACACCATATATTTT. This translates into CASSLQGAGNTIYF. Full variable domain (outside the CDR3, taken from reference TRBV14 and TRBJ1-3): EAGVTQFPSHSVIEKGQTVTLRCDPISGHDNLYWYRRVMGKEIKFLLHFVKESKQDESGMPNNRFLAERTGGTYSTLKVQPAELEDSGVYFCASSLQGAGNTIYFGEGSWLTVV.

The chain employs TRBV21-1 and TRBJ1-1; the table's D call, TRBD1, was not checked against the DNA. TRBV21-1 is noted as a pseudogene. This CDR3 comprises 11 residues. CDR3 nucleotides: TGTGCCAGCAGTCGACAACTTGAAGCTTTCTTT. It specifies CASSRQLEAFF.

The chain couples TRBV7-7 to TRBJ1-4; 8 bases line up with TRBD1. This CDR3 has 14 amino acids. The V segment lost 5 bases and the J segment 8 bases; nucleotides outside the gene matches: 7. The germline V gene has CDR1 SSHAT and CDR2 FNYEAQ (reference sequence). CDR3 sequence (DNA): TGTGCCAGCAGCCCGGGACAGGTGGGGGAAAAACTGTTTTTT. It codes for CASSPGQVGEKLFF. Based on the CDR3 plus reference TRBV7-7 and TRBJ1-4, the full variable domain is GAGVSQSPRYKVTKRGQDVTLRCDPISSHATLYWYQQALGQGPEFLTYFNYEAQPDKSGLPSDRFSAERPEGSISTLTIQRTEQRDSAMYRCASSPGQVGEKLFFGSGTQLSVL.

The chain carries TRBV5-6 and TRBJ2-5, with 9 nucleotides matching TRBD1. The germline CDR1 and CDR2 sequences are SGHDT and YYEEEE. J was trimmed by 2 bases and V by 4 bases; bases with no gene match: 6. There are 15 residues in the CDR3. CDR3 protein: CASSLGGQGQETQYF. The CDR3 coding sequence is TGTGCCAGCAGCCTGGGCGGACAGGGGCAAGAGACCCAGTACTTC.

The gene calls are TRBV7-9 and TRBJ1-1; maybe TRBD1 (5 bases). Germline CDR1 reads SEHNR; CDR2 reads FQNEAQ (reference sequence). With 1 base removed from V and 3 bases from J, the gap between germline ends came to 12 bases. The length of the CDR3 is 15 residues. CDR3 DNA: TGTGCCAGCAGCTTAGGGTGGGGGGATGACACTGAAGCTTTCTTT. Translation: CASSLGWGDDTEAFF.

This clone was seen just once. The chain couples TRBV7-2 to TRBJ2-3; the match to TRBD2 covers 7 bases. The ends lost 5 bases at V and 3 bases at J; junction bases unmatched: 14. This CDR3 has 17 residues. CDR1 and CDR2 (germline): SGHTA, FQGNSA. CDR3 amino acids: CASSATATSLGTDTQYF. CDR3 DNA: TGTGCCAGCAGCGCTACAGCGACTAGCTTAGGAACAGATACGCAGTATTTT. The whole variable domain, remainder taken from reference TRBV7-2 and TRBJ2-3, is GAGVSQSPSNKVTEKGKDVELRCDPISGHTALYWYRQSLGQGLEFLIYFQGNSAPDKSGLPSDRFSAERTGGSVSTLTIQRTQQEDSAVYLCASSATATSLGTDTQYFGPGTRLTVL.

The chain uses TRBV9 and TRBJ2-7; 8 bases agree with TRBD2. This CDR3 is 13 amino acids long. Trimming cost V 4 bases and J 6 bases; bases outside gene matches: 6. CDR1 is SGDLS and CDR2 is YYNGEE in the germline V gene. The CDR3 DNA reads TGTGCCAGCAGCTCCGGGACTAGTTCCGAGCAGTACTTC. Translating it yields CASSSGTSSEQYF.

This chain connects TRBV6-5 to TRBJ2-5; TRBD1 might be the D (6 bases). The germline V gene encodes CDR1 MNHEY and CDR2 SVGAGI. The CDR3 loop spans 16 amino acids. V was pared by 0 bases and J by 4 bases, with 15 bases between. In DNA form, the CDR3 reads TGTGCCAGCAGTTACTCCGACAGGCGAGCCAGAGAGACCCAGTACTTC. This translates into CASSYSDRRARETQYF.